This T cell receptor (beta chain) was sequenced during a study of blood T cell repertoires in COVID-19. Study background: Sample material is recorded as cDNA or gDNA derived from T cells, B-cell-depleted T cells, or PBMCs.

Per germline, CDR1 MNHEY and CDR2 SMNVEV (reference sequence). There are 14 residues in the CDR3. V shed 5 bases, J shed 10 bases, and the junction held 11 bases outside the gene matches. TCRdb's copy holds only in-frame clones and misses some; the assay was immunoSEQ multiplex PCR. The sample holds 350,000 to 450,000 clones, roughly nine tenths seen once. This receptor was obtained from a woman aged 40 to 50 who had been exposed to COVID-19. Material for sequencing was PBMCs or T cells enriched from blood (not recorded which). The chain combines TRBV27 with TRBJ1-5, with 7 bases fitting TRBD1. CDR3 protein: CASSHGTATFPQHF. For the CDR3, the DNA is TGTGCCAGCAGTCACGGGACAGCGACTTTCCCCCAGCATTTT.